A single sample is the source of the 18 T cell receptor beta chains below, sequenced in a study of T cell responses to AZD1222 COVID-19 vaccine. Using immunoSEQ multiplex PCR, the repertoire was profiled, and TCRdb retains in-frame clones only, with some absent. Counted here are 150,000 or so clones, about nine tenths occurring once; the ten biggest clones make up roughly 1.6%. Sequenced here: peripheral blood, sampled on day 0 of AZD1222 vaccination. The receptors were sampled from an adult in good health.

CDR3 nucleotide sequence: TGTGCCTGGAATGGGCAGGGGGTATCACCCCTCCACTTT. Translation gives CAWNGQGVSPLHF. The chain has TRBV30 and TRBJ1-6; 7 nucleotides match TRBD1. V dropped 4 bases and J dropped 10; count of bases not matched to a gene: 7. The V gene's germline CDR1 is GTSNPN and CDR2 SVGIG (reference sequence). The CDR3 covers 13 residues. The variable domain in full, with the rest retrieved from reference TRBV30 and TRBJ1-6, is SQTIHQWPATLVQPVGSPLSLECTVEGTSNPNLYWYRQAAGRGLQLLFYSVGIGQISSEVPQNLSASRPQDRQFILSSKKLLLSDSGFYLCAWNGQGVSPLHFGNGTRLTVT.

The CDR3: CASSLSNTEAFF. CDR3 nucleotide sequence: TGTGCCAGCAGCTTATCTAACACTGAAGCTTTCTTT. This rearrangement joins TRBV5-6 to TRBJ1-1; D gene uncertain. This CDR3 is built from 12 residues. Germline values: CDR1 SGHDT, CDR2 YYEEEE. The V end lost 2 bases, the J end lost 2 bases, and 4 bases lay between the germline ends.

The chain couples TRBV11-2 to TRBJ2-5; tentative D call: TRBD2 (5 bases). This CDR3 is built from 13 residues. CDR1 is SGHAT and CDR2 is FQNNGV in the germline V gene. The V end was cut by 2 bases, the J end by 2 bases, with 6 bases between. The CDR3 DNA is TGTGCCAGCAGCTTAAGCGGACAAGAGACCCAGTACTTC. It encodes CASSLSGQETQYF.

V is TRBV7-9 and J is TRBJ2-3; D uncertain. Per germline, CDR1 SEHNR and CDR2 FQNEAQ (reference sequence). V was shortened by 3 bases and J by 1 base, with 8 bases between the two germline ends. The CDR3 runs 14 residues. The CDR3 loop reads CASSFSSRTDTQYF. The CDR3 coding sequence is TGTGCCAGCAGCTTCTCGTCACGCACAGATACGCAGTATTTT.

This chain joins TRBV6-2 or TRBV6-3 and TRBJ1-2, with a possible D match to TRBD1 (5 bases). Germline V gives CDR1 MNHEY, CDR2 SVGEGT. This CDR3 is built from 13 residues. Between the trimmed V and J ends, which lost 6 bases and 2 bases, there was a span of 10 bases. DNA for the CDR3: TGTGCCAGCAGCTCCCGGGACAACTATGGCTACACCTTC. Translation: CASSSRDNYGYTF.

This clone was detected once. CDR3 region: CASSPTLQAADTQYF. The CDR3 DNA follows: TGTGCCAGCTCACCTACCCTGCAGGCGGCAGATACGCAGTATTTT. J is TRBJ2-3 and V is TRBV18; no firm D call. CDR1 is KGHSH and CDR2 is LQKENI in the germline V gene. The CDR3 loop spans 15 amino acids. Deletions cut 3 bases from V and 4 bases from J, with 14 bases between.

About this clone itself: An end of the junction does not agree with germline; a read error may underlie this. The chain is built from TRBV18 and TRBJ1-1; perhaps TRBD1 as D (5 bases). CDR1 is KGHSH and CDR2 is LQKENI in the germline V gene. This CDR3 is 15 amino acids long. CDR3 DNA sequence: TGTGCCAGCTCTCCACCCATGACAGCGGGCACTGAAGCTTTCTTT. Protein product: CASSPPMTAGTEAFF.

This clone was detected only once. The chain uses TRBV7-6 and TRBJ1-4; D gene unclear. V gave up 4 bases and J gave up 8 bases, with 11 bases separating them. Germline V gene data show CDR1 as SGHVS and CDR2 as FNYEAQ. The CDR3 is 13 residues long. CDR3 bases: TGTGCCAGCAGCTCCCGGACGGTCGAAAAACTGTTTTTT. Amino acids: CASSSRTVEKLFF.

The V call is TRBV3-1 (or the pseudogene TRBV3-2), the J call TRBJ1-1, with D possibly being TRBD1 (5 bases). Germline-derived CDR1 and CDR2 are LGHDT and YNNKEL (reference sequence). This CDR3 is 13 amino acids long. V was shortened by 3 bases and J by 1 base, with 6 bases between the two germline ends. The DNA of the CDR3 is TGTGCCAGCAGCCAGGGACGGAACACTGAAGCTTTCTTT. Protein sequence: CASSQGRNTEAFF.

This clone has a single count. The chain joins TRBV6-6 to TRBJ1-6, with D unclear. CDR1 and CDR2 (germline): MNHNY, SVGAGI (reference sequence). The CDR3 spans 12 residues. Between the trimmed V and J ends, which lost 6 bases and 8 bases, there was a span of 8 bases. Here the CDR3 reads CASSLSDSPLHF. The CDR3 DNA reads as TGTGCCAGCAGCCTCAGTGATTCACCCCTCCACTTT.

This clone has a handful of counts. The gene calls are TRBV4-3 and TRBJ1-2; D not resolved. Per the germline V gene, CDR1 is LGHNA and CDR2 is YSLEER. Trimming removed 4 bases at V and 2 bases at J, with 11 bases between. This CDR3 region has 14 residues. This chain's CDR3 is CASSRSTLNYGYTF. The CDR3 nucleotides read TGCGCCAGCAGCCGGTCGACTTTAAACTATGGCTACACCTTC.

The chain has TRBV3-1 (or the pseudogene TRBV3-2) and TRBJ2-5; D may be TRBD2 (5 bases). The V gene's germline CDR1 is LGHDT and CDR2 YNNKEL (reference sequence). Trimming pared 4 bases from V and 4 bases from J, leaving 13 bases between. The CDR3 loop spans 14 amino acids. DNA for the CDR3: TGTGCCAGCAGCCCTCTCGGGGTTTTAGAGACCCAGTACTTC. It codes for CASSPLGVLETQYF.

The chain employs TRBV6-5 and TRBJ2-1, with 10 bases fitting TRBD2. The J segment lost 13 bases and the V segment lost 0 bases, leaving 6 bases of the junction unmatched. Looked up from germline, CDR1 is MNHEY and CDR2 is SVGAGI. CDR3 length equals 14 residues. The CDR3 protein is CASSYSGLARVQFF. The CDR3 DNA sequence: TGTGCCAGCAGTTACTCGGGACTAGCGAGAGTACAGTTCTTC.

The DNA of the CDR3 is TGTGCCAGCAGTTCGAGCCGACAAGGGTCACCCCTCCACTTT. Protein sequence: CASSSSRQGSPLHF. The rearrangement links TRBV6-5 to TRBJ1-6; D unresolved. The CDR3 totals 14 residues. Trimming took off 4 bases at V and 10 bases at J, with 14 bases between the two ends. CDR1 and CDR2 (germline): MNHEY, SVGAGI.

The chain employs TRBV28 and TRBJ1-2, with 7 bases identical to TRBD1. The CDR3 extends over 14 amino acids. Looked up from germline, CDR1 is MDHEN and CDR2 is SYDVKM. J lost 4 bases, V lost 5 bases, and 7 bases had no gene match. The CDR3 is CASSLAGGLYGYTF. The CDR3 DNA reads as TGTGCCAGCAGTCTCGCAGGGGGGCTCTATGGCTACACCTTC.

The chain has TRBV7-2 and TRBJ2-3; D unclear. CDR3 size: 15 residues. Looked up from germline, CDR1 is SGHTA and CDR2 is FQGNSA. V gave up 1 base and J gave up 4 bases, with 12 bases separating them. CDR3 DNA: TGTGCCAGCAGCTTAGGAGTGGCTACCGCAGATACGCAGTATTTT. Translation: CASSLGVATADTQYF.

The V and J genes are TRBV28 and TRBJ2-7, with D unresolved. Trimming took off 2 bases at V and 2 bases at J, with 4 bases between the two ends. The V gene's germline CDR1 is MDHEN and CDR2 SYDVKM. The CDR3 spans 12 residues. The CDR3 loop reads CASSLGTYEQYF. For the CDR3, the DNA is TGTGCCAGCAGTTTAGGGACCTACGAGCAGTACTTC.

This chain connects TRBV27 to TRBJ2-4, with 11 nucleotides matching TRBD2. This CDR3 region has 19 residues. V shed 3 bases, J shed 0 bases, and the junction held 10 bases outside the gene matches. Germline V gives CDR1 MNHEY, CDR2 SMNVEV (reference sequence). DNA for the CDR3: TGTGCCAGCAGTTTTAGGGCTAGCGGGGGGTACCTAGCCAAAAACATTCAGTACTTC. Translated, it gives CASSFRASGGYLAKNIQYF.